The clone carrying this TCR beta chain was counted only a few times. Its target is unknown. CDR3 length: 18 amino acids. Germline V gene sequence: CDR1 SEHNR, CDR2 FQNEAQ (reference sequence). V lost 4 bases to trimming and J lost 3 bases, with 24 bases between them. The data stem from a study of T cell repertoires in cytomegalovirus infection. Study-level findings and limits: In two of eight donors, the top clonotype was HLA-C-restricted CMV-specific.

TCRdb reanalysed the reads using MiXCR and keeps one entry per CDR3 protein. Here the sample spans 100,000 to 150,000 distinct CDR3 sequences, 20% to 30% being singletons. The chain is built from TRBV7-9 and TRBJ1-2; D remains unclear. The receptor was isolated from a human donor in good health (CMV status not recorded). Some clones in this sample may be carry-over from other donors' samples. The sequenced material came from PBMCs, sequenced either directly or after in vitro stimulation (not recorded which). For the CDR3, the DNA is TGTGCCAGCAGCTCGTCGCCAGCCCGGACGGTGAATTACTATGGCTACACCTTC. Encoded protein: CASSSSPARTVNYYGYTF.